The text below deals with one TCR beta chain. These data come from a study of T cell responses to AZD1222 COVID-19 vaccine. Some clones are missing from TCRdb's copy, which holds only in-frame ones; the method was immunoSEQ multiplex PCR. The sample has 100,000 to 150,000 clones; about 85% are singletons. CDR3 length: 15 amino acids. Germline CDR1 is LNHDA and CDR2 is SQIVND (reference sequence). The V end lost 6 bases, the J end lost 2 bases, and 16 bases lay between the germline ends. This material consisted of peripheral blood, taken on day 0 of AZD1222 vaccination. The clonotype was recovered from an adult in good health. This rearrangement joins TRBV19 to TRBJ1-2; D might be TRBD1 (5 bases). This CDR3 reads CASSLWGRTNYGYTF. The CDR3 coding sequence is TGTGCCAGTAGCCTTTGGGGCAGAACGAACTATGGCTACACCTTC. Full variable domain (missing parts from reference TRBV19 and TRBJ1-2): DGGITQSPKYLFRKEGQNVTLSCEQNLNHDAMYWYRQDPGQGLRLIYYSQIVNDFQKGDIAEGYSVSREKKESFPLTVTSAQKNPTAFYLCASSLWGRTNYGYTFGSGTRLTVV.